One sample yielded the 29 T cell receptor beta chains listed below, sequenced in a study of liver allograft versus peripheral blood T cells. Study background: Transplanted livers held T cell receptor repertoires, and these were compared with repertoires in recipients' peripheral blood.

MiXCR, applied by TCRdb to the reads, yields one record per CDR3 protein. The table shows approximately 10,000 distinct CDR3 sequences, with under 20% occurring only once. These receptors all stem from a human patient who had a liver transplant. Some T cells could come from the graft donor.

This clonotype counts as medium-sized. The rearrangement joins TRBV6-5 to TRBJ1-2; D perhaps matches TRBD1 (6 bases). The CDR3 length is 14 residues. CDR1 and CDR2 (germline): MNHEY, SVGAGI. The V end was cut by 6 bases, the J end by 4 bases, with 15 bases between. CDR3 in DNA: TGTGCCAGCAGCCCCCTGAGGGGGGTCTATGGCTACACCTTC. This codes for CASSPLRGVYGYTF.

This clonotype is labeled medium-sized. V gene TRBV7-9 combines with J gene TRBJ1-6; the D is unclear. Per germline, CDR1 SEHNR and CDR2 FQNEAQ (reference sequence). V lost 5 bases and J 6 bases, leaving 5 bases between the germline ends. The CDR3 has 12 residues. The CDR3 reads CASSGSNSPLHF. CDR3 in DNA: TGTGCCAGCAGCGGCAGTAATTCACCCCTCCACTTT.

This clonotype is categorized as medium-sized. The CDR3 region is CASSTSPRTGDEKLFF. The DNA for the CDR3 is TGTGCCAGTAGTACGTCCCCGAGGACAGGGGATGAAAAACTGTTTTTT. The chain carries TRBV19 and TRBJ1-4; 9 nucleotides match TRBD1. This CDR3 comprises 16 residues. V lost 4 bases and J lost 6; bases outside the gene matches: 9. Looked up from germline, CDR1 is LNHDA and CDR2 is SQIVND (reference sequence).

Relative to its sample, this clonotype is medium-sized (0.01 to 0.1%). This chain connects TRBV10-3 to TRBJ1-1; no reliable D call. This CDR3 is built from 16 residues. The V end was cut by 0 bases, the J end by 9 bases, with 20 bases between. Germline CDR1 and CDR2: ENHRY and SYGVKD. The CDR3 protein is CAISESIVAAPLQAFF. The CDR3, as DNA: TGTGCCATCAGTGAGTCGATCGTGGCAGCCCCCCTTCAAGCTTTCTTT.

In this sample, this clonotype is medium-sized. The chain links TRBV6-2 or TRBV6-3 to TRBJ1-2; unclear D gene. V was cut by 7 bases and J by 0 bases, with 12 bases left in between. The CDR3 has 14 residues. CDR1 and CDR2 (germline): MNHEY, SVGEGT. CDR3 in DNA: TGTGCCAGCACCCTGGACGGGTCTAACTATGGCTACACCTTC. It translates to CASTLDGSNYGYTF.

This clonotype was detected ten times or more. The chain couples TRBV30 to TRBJ1-1; unclear D gene. The CDR3 is 13 amino acids. Trimming removed 2 bases at V and 1 base at J, with 8 bases between. In germline, CDR1 is GTSNPN, CDR2 SVGIG (reference sequence). The CDR3 DNA reads as TGTGCCTGGAGTCTGCGTGGGAACACTGAAGCTTTCTTT. As protein: CAWSLRGNTEAFF.

This clonotype rates as medium-sized (0.01 to 0.1%). The chain joins TRBV18 to TRBJ1-4; 12 nucleotides line up with TRBD1. Germline V gene data show CDR1 as KGHSH and CDR2 as LQKENI. V lost 3 bases and J lost 7; bases outside the gene matches: 0. The CDR3 is made up of 14 amino acids. The CDR3 protein is CASSPGQGAEKLFF. CDR3 DNA sequence: TGTGCCAGCTCACCGGGACAGGGGGCTGAAAAACTGTTTTTT.

In its sample, this clonotype is medium-sized. The chain has TRBV15 and TRBJ1-4; TRBD1 aligns across 7 bases. The CDR3 contains 15 residues. Trimming at V came to 0 bases and at J to 8 bases, leaving 6 bases not matched to a gene. The germline CDR1 and CDR2 sequences are LNHNV and YYDKDF (reference sequence). The CDR3 reads CATSRDLHRGEKLFF. DNA for the CDR3: TGTGCCACCAGCAGAGATCTCCACAGGGGCGAAAAACTGTTTTTT. Variable domain in full (rest from reference TRBV15 and TRBJ1-4): DAMVIQNPRYQVTQFGKPVTLSCSQTLNHNVMYWYQQKSSQAPKLLFHYYDKDFNNEADTPDNFQSRRPNTSFCFLDIRSPGLGDTAMYLCATSRDLHRGEKLFFGSGTQLSVL.

This clonotype is medium-sized by share. The genes are TRBV19 and TRBJ1-4, with D unresolved. There are 13 residues in the CDR3. The V and J ends lost 6 bases and 0 bases respectively, with 5 bases between them. CDR1 LNHDA and CDR2 SQIVND come from the germline V gene (reference sequence). This CDR3 reads CASRQATNEKLFF. CDR3 DNA: TGTGCCAGTAGGCAAGCAACTAATGAAAAACTGTTTTTT.

By proportion, this clonotype is medium-sized. This CDR3 is CASSMPPGLGGSEAFF. CDR3 nucleotides: TGTGCCAGTAGTATGCCCCCGGGGCTGGGGGGGTCTGAAGCTTTCTTT. This rearrangement joins TRBV19 to TRBJ1-1, with D possibly matching TRBD1 (5 bases). CDR1 and CDR2 from the germline V gene are LNHDA and SQIVND (reference sequence). CDR3 size: 16 residues. The V end lost 3 bases, the J end lost 6 bases, and 20 bases lay between the germline ends.

The gene calls are TRBV5-6 and TRBJ2-5, with 10 bases that match TRBD2. The junction had 9 bases not matched to a gene; V was cut back by 5 bases and J by 5 bases. This CDR3 spans 15 amino acids. Germline-derived CDR1 and CDR2 are SGHDT and YYEEEE. Here the CDR3 reads CASRDLAGAGETQYF. The DNA for the CDR3 is TGTGCCAGCAGGGATCTAGCGGGGGCCGGGGAGACCCAGTACTTC.

This clonotype is medium-sized by share. The J gene is TRBJ1-1, the V gene TRBV30, with a weak D call TRBD1 (5 bases). Looked up from germline, CDR1 is GTSNPN and CDR2 is SVGIG (reference sequence). The CDR3 covers 11 residues. V was clipped by 2 bases and J by 11 bases, with 12 bases between them. The CDR3 nucleotides read TGTGCCTGGAGTTTAGGGGACGTGGCTTTCTTT. This translates into CAWSLGDVAFF. Full variable domain (outside the CDR3, taken from reference TRBV30 and TRBJ1-1): SQTIHQWPATLVQPVGSPLSLECTVEGTSNPNLYWYRQAAGRGLQLLFYSVGIGQISSEVPQNLSASRPQDRQFILSSKKLLLSDSGFYLCAWSLGDVAFFGQGTRLTVV.

A few counts support this clonotype. V gene TRBV12-3 or TRBV12-4 combines with J gene TRBJ2-7; 8 bases are a match to TRBD1. This CDR3 spans 13 amino acids. Germline trimming cut 7 bases from V and 4 bases from J; bases unmatched to any gene: 6. The CDR3 reads CASTRTGTYEQYF. In DNA, the CDR3 is TGTGCCAGCACCCGGACAGGGACTTACGAGCAGTACTTC.

This clonotype is classed as medium-sized. The V gene is TRBV7-2, the J gene TRBJ1-1, with 7 bases aligning to TRBD1. Germline trimming cut 6 bases from V and 1 base from J; bases unmatched to any gene: 2. Germline V CDR1 and CDR2: SGHTA, FQGNSA. CDR3 length: 13 amino acids. Here the CDR3 DNA reads TGTGCCAGCAGTCGGGACAGGAACACTGAAGCTTTCTTT. Its protein product is CASSRDRNTEAFF.

The chain couples TRBV6-5 to TRBJ1-3; unclear D gene. Germline assignment: CDR1 MNHEY and CDR2 SVGAGI. This CDR3 is 14 amino acids long. V shed 11 bases and J shed 8 bases, with 22 bases lying between them. The CDR3 sequence is CAASPSPIGDTIYF. CDR3 bases: TGTGCCGCCTCTCCGAGCCCCATTGGGGACACCATATATTTT.

The J gene is TRBJ2-3, the V gene TRBV24-1; 10 nucleotides agree with TRBD2. Germline CDR1 and CDR2: KGHDR and SFDVKD. The CDR3 covers 17 residues. The J segment lost 0 bases and the V segment lost 2 bases, leaving 4 bases of the junction unmatched. The CDR3 sequence is CATSDWSSGGSTDTQYF. Here the CDR3 DNA reads TGTGCCACCAGTGATTGGTCTAGCGGGGGTAGCACAGATACGCAGTATTTT.

This clonotype is deemed medium-sized. The J gene is TRBJ1-2, the V gene TRBV19; possibly TRBD1 for D (6 bases). This CDR3 has 13 residues. Germline V lookup: CDR1 LNHDA, CDR2 SQIVND (reference sequence). V was cut by 3 bases and J by 4 bases, with 9 bases left in between. The CDR3 DNA follows: TGTGCCAGTAGTATGAGACAGGTCTATGGCTACACCTTC. Protein: CASSMRQVYGYTF.

This clonotype is medium-sized by share. The J gene is TRBJ2-7, the V gene TRBV7-2, with 7 bases that match TRBD1. The CDR3 totals 15 residues. Germline V gene data show CDR1 as SGHTA and CDR2 as FQGNSA. V dropped 3 bases and J dropped 0; count of bases not matched to a gene: 5. The CDR3 here is CASSLNDRDSYEQYF. CDR3 nucleotides: TGTGCCAGCAGCTTGAACGACAGGGACTCCTACGAGCAGTACTTC.

This clonotype was recorded a few times. V gene TRBV6-1 combines with J gene TRBJ1-5; the D is unclear. The CDR3 is 13 residues long. From germline, CDR1 is MNHNS and CDR2 SASEGT. The ends were cut back, 3 bases at V and 7 bases at J, with 10 bases in the middle. CDR3 protein: CASSEEATQPQHF. CDR3 nucleotides: TGTGCCAGCAGTGAGGAGGCCACGCAGCCCCAGCATTTT.

The rearrangement joins TRBV20-1 to TRBJ1-2; the D gene is possibly TRBD1 (6 bases). CDR1 is DFQATT, CDR2 SNEGSKA, per germline (reference sequence). This CDR3 region has 14 residues. Deletions cut 0 bases from V and 4 bases from J, with 12 bases between. The CDR3, as DNA: TGCAGTGCTAGAGATCAGGGGACTAGCTATGGCTACACCTTC. Translated, it gives CSARDQGTSYGYTF.

This clonotype was seen at least ten times. The V call is TRBV5-4, the J call TRBJ1-2; D is undetermined. The CDR3 consists of 14 residues. In germline, CDR1 is SGHNT, CDR2 YYREEE (reference sequence). V gave up 5 bases and J gave up 5 bases, with 16 bases separating them. The CDR3 DNA follows: TGTGCCAGCAGATTTGGATTGACGGGTTATGGCTACACCTTC. Translating it yields CASRFGLTGYGYTF.

Relative to its sample, this clonotype is medium-sized. CDR3: CASSGLDRNSPLHF. The CDR3 DNA is TGTGCCAGCAGTGGCCTGGACAGGAATTCACCCCTCCACTTT. The chain links TRBV6-1 to TRBJ1-6; 7 bases line up with TRBD1. J lost 7 bases, V lost 4 bases, and 4 bases had no gene match. CDR1 is MNHNS, CDR2 SASEGT, per germline. The CDR3 is 14 amino acids.

The chain is built from TRBV18 and TRBJ1-6; D is ambiguous. CDR1 is KGHSH, CDR2 LQKENI, per germline. V gave up 1 base and J gave up 7 bases, with 8 bases separating them. This CDR3 is 14 amino acids long. This CDR3 reads CASSPLTGNSPLHF. The CDR3 nucleotides are TGTGCCAGCTCACCACTGACGGGGAATTCACCCCTCCACTTT.

This clonotype is medium-sized by share. This chain connects TRBV5-4 to TRBJ1-2; no reliable D call. Trimming removed 6 bases at V and 5 bases at J, with 14 bases between. The CDR3 spans 13 residues. Germline V gene data show CDR1 as SGHNT and CDR2 as YYREEE (reference sequence). The CDR3 loop is CASTVVGLYGYTF. The DNA for the CDR3 is TGTGCCAGCACCGTGGTTGGCCTGTATGGCTACACCTTC.

In this sample, this clonotype turned up a few times. The rearrangement links TRBV12-3 or TRBV12-4 to TRBJ2-3, with TRBD1 matching over 10 bases. This CDR3 is built from 16 residues. With 7 bases clipped from V and 2 bases from J, the junction kept 9 bases outside the gene matches. Here the CDR3 DNA reads TGTGCCAGCATCAGGCGGGACAGGGGACACACAGATACGCAGTATTTT. Its protein product is CASIRRDRGHTDTQYF.

This chain uses TRBV19 with TRBJ1-6; D uncertain. V was trimmed by 10 bases and J by 9 bases, leaving 16 bases between them. CDR1 is LNHDA and CDR2 is SQIVND in the germline V gene (reference sequence). The CDR3 length is 13 residues. DNA of the CDR3: TGTGCCACCCAGGAGGAGTTTGGTTCACCCCTCCACTTT. This codes for CATQEEFGSPLHF.

By frequency in the sample, this clonotype is medium-sized. The chain employs TRBV29-1 and TRBJ1-1; TRBD1 agrees at 10 bases. There are 15 residues in the CDR3. The germline V gene has CDR1 SQVTM and CDR2 ANQGSEA. The V segment lost 5 bases and the J segment 5 bases; nucleotides outside the gene matches: 11. The CDR3 DNA reads as TGCAGCGTTTGCGCGACAGGGGGCTTGGTAACTGAAGCTTTCTTT. Its protein product is CSVCATGGLVTEAFF.

This clonotype came up a few times. J is TRBJ1-2 and V is TRBV7-2; unclear D gene. Germline-derived CDR1 and CDR2 are SGHTA and FQGNSA. The CDR3 length is 15 residues. Trimming took off 6 bases at V and 2 bases at J, with 16 bases between the two ends. CDR3 DNA: TGTGCCAGCAGGCGCGAGGGCCTAGGGAACTATGGCTACACCTTC. The encoded protein is CASRREGLGNYGYTF.

This clonotype is judged medium-sized. The CDR3 protein is CASSVSRRSNQPQHF. In nucleotides, the CDR3 is TGTGCCAGCAGTGTTTCACGCAGGAGCAATCAGCCCCAGCATTTT. The chain combines TRBV6-1 with TRBJ1-5; D not certain. The CDR3 contains 15 residues. Germline V gene lookup returns CDR1 MNHNS and CDR2 SASEGT. Trimming left V 4 bases short and J 1 base short, with 11 bases between.